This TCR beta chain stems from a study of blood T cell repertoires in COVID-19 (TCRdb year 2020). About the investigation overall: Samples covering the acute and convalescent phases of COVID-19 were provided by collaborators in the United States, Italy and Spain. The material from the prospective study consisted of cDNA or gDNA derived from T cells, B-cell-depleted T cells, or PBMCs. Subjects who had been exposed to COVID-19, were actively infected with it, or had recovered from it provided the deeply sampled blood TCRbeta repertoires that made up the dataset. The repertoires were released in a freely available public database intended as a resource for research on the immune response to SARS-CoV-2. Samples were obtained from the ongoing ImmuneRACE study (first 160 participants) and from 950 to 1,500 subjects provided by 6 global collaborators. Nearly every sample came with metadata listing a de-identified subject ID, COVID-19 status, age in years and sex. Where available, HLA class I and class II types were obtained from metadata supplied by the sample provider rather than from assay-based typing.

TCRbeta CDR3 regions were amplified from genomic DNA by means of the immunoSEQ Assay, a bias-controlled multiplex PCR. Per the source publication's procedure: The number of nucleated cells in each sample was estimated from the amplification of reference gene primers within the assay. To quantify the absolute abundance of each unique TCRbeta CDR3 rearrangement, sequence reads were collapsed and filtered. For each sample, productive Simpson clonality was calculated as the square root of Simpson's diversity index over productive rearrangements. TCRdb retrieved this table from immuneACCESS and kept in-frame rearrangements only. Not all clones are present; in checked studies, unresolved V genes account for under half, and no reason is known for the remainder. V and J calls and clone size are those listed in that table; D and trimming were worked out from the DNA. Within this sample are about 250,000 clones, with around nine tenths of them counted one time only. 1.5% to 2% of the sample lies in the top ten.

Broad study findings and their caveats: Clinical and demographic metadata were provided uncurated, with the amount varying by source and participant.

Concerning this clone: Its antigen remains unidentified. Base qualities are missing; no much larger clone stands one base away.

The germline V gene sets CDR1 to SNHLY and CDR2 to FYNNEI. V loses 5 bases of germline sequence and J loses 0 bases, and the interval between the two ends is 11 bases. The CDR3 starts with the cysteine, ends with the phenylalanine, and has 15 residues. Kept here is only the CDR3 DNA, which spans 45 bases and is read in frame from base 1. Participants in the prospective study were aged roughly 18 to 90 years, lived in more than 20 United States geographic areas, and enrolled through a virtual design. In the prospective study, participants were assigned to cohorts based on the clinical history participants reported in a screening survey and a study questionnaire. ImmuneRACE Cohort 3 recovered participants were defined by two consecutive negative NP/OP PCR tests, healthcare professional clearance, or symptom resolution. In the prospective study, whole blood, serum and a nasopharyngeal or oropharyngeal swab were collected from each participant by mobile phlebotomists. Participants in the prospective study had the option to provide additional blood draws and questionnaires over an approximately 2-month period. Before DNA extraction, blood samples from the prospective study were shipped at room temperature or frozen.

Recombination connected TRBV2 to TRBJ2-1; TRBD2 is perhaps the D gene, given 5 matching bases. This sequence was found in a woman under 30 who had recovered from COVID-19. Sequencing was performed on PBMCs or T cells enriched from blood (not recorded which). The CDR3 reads CASSSGTSSYNEQFF. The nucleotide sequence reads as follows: TGTGCCAGCAGTAGCGGAACGAGCTCCTACAATGAGCAGTTCTTC.